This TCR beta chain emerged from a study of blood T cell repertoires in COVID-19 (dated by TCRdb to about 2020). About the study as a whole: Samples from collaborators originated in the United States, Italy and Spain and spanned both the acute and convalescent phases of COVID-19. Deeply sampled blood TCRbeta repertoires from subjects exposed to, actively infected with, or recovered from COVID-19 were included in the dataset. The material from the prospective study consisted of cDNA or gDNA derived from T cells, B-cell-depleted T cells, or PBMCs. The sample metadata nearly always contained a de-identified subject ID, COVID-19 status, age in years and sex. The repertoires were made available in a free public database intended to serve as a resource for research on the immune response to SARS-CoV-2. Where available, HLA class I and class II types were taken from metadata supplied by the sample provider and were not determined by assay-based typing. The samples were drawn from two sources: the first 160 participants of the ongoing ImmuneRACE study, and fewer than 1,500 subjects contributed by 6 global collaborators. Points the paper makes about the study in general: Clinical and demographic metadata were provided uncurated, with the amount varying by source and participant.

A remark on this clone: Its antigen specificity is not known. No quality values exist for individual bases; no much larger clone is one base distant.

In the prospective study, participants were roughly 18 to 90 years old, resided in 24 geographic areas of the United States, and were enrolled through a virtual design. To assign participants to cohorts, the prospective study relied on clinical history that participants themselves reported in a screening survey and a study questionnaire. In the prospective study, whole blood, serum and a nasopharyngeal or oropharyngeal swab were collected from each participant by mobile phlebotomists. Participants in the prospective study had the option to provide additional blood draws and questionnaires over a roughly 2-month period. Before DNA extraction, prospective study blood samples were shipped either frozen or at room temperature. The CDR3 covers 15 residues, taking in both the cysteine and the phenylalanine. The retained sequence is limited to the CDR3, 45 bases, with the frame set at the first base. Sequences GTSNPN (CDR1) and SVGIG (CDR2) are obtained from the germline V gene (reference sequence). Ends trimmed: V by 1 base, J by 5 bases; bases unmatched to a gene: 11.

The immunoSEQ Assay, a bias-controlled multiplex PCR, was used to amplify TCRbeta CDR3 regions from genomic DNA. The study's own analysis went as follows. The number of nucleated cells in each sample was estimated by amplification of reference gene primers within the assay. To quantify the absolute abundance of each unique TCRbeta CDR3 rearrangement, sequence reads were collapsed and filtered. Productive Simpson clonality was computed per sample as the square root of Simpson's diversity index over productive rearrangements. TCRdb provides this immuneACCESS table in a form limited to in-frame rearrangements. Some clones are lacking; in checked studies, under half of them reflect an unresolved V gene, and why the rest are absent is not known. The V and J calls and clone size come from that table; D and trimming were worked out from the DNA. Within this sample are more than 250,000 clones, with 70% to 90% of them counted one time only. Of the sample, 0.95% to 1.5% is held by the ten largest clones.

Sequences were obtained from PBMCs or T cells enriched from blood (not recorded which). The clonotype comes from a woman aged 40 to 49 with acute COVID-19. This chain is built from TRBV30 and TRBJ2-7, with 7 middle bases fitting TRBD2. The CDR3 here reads CAWSGSIGRSHEQYF. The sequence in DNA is TGTGCCTGGAGTGGTTCTATCGGGAGGAGCCACGAGCAGTACTTC.